Listed below are T cell receptor beta chains from one sample, sequenced in a study of OX40 agonist ivuxolimab in advanced cancers. TCRdb's table, derived via immunoSEQ multiplex PCR, lists solely in-frame clones and lacks some. Of approximately 65,000 clones listed, 82% were seen once; the top ten hold 11%. The material was CD4+ or CD8+ T cells sorted from blood, obtained in a trial of the OX40 agonist ivuxolimab. The receptors originated from an adult with an advanced solid tumor such as melanoma, head and neck, liver or kidney cancer. The CDR3 runs from the conserved cysteine through the conserved F or W. D genes are given only for firm matches. Expanded clones are given a class, and other clones once, few, many or no size at all.

CDR3nt: TGTGCCAGTAGTAGGACAGGAGGGGTACTGGATACGCAGTATTTT; CDR3aa: CASSRTGGVLDTQYF; j_gene: TRBJ2-3; v_gene: TRBV19; abundance: -; d_gene: -
CDR3nt: TGTGCCAGTAGTAAGGTAGCGGGGGTAGATACGCAGTATTTT; CDR3aa: CASSKVAGVDTQYF; j_gene: TRBJ2-3; v_gene: TRBV19; abundance: -; d_gene: TRBD2
CDR3nt: TGCGCCAGCAGCTACGCGACAGGGGAGAAGACCCAGTACTTC; CDR3aa: CASSYATGEKTQYF; j_gene: TRBJ2-5; v_gene: TRBV5-1; abundance: -; d_gene: TRBD1
CDR3nt: TGTGCCAGCAGTTCCGGGACAGGACTTTACGAGCAGTACTTC; CDR3aa: CASSSGTGLYEQYF; j_gene: TRBJ2-7; v_gene: TRBV27; abundance: -; d_gene: TRBD1
CDR3nt: TGTGCCTCGAGGGCTTGGGCTAACTATGGCTACACCTTC; CDR3aa: CASRAWANYGYTF; j_gene: TRBJ1-2; v_gene: TRBV6-6; abundance: few; d_gene: -
CDR3nt: TGTGCCAGCAGCTTAATGGGGCAGGGACTTTCGAATGAGCAGTTCTTC; CDR3aa: CASSLMGQGLSNEQFF; j_gene: TRBJ2-1; v_gene: TRBV7-3; abundance: -; d_gene: -
CDR3nt: TGTGCCAGCAGCTTAAGTTCCTCTGGGGCCAACGTCCTGACTTTC; CDR3aa: CASSLSSSGANVLTF; j_gene: TRBJ2-6; v_gene: TRBV5-4; abundance: -; d_gene: -
CDR3nt: TGTGCCACCAGCAGAGAGCGGGAGGGTCGCTATGAGCAGTTCTTC; CDR3aa: CATSREREGRYEQFF; j_gene: TRBJ2-1; v_gene: TRBV15; abundance: few; d_gene: TRBD2
CDR3nt: TGTGCCAGTTTTACAGGGGGCGGCCATAGCAATCAGCCCCAGCATTTT; CDR3aa: CASFTGGGHSNQPQHF; j_gene: TRBJ1-5; v_gene: TRBV6-6; abundance: -; d_gene: TRBD1
CDR3nt: TGTGCCAGCAGGAGATCTGGGGGGGCTTCCTATAATTCACCCCTCCACTTT; CDR3aa: CASRRSGGASYNSPLHF; j_gene: TRBJ1-6; v_gene: TRBV12-1; abundance: -; d_gene: -
CDR3nt: TGTGCCAGCAGCGCTACCAGCGGGAGCACAGATACGCAGTATTTT; CDR3aa: CASSATSGSTDTQYF; j_gene: TRBJ2-3; v_gene: TRBV5-4; abundance: -; d_gene: -
CDR3nt: TGTGCCAGCACCAAGGGGGCTACCGGGGAGCTGTTTTTT; CDR3aa: CASTKGATGELFF; j_gene: TRBJ2-2; v_gene: TRBV2; abundance: -; d_gene: TRBD1
CDR3nt: TGTGCCAGCAGACCCAGGGGAGGAGGTGGCTACACCTTC; CDR3aa: CASRPRGGGGYTF; j_gene: TRBJ1-2; v_gene: TRBV6-5; abundance: few; d_gene: -
CDR3nt: TGTGCCAGCAGTGGGTCCATCGATCAGCCCCAGCATTTT; CDR3aa: CASSGSIDQPQHF; j_gene: TRBJ1-5; v_gene: TRBV25-1; abundance: -; d_gene: -
CDR3nt: TGTGCCAGCGACCGGGACAGGGGCTACGAGCAGTACTTC; CDR3aa: CASDRDRGYEQYF; j_gene: TRBJ2-7; v_gene: TRBV2; abundance: -; d_gene: TRBD1
CDR3nt: TGCGCCAGCAGCTTGGCCGAGACGAACACCGGGGAGCTGTTTTTT; CDR3aa: CASSLAETNTGELFF; j_gene: TRBJ2-2; v_gene: TRBV5-1; abundance: -; d_gene: -
CDR3nt: TGTGCCAGCAGCTTGGGAGCGGGCCCCTACGAGCAGTACTTC; CDR3aa: CASSLGAGPYEQYF; j_gene: TRBJ2-7; v_gene: TRBV7-3; abundance: few; d_gene: -
CDR3nt: TGTGCCAGCAGCTTGGGGCTAGCGGGGACCGGGGAGCTGTTTTTT; CDR3aa: CASSLGLAGTGELFF; j_gene: TRBJ2-2; v_gene: TRBV5-6; abundance: -; d_gene: TRBD2
CDR3nt: TGTGCCAGCAGTGGCCGTGGCAGGGGGTCCGAGCAGTACTTC; CDR3aa: CASSGRGRGSEQYF; j_gene: TRBJ2-7; v_gene: TRBV6-5; abundance: -; d_gene: TRBD1
CDR3nt: TGTGCCATCAGACAGCGGGACAGGGGATACACCGGGGAGCTGTTTTTT; CDR3aa: CAIRQRDRGYTGELFF; j_gene: TRBJ2-2; v_gene: TRBV10-3; abundance: -; d_gene: TRBD1
CDR3nt: TGTGCCAGTAGTAGAACTAGCGGGAGTCTCACCGGGGAGCTGTTTTTT; CDR3aa: CASSRTSGSLTGELFF; j_gene: TRBJ2-2; v_gene: TRBV19; abundance: -; d_gene: TRBD2
CDR3nt: TGTGCCAGCAGTTTATCACCAGGGGGGCCTCAGCCCCAGCATTTT; CDR3aa: CASSLSPGGPQPQHF; j_gene: TRBJ1-5; v_gene: TRBV27; abundance: -; d_gene: TRBD1
CDR3nt: TGCGCCAGCAGCTCTGCTAGCGGTGGGAGAAATGAGCAGTTCTTC; CDR3aa: CASSSASGGRNEQFF; j_gene: TRBJ2-1; v_gene: TRBV5-1; abundance: -; d_gene: TRBD2
CDR3nt: TGTGCCAGCAGCTTAGGCCCCGGGACAGCCTCTGGAAACACCATATATTTT; CDR3aa: CASSLGPGTASGNTIYF; j_gene: TRBJ1-3; v_gene: TRBV7-6; abundance: -; d_gene: TRBD1
CDR3nt: TGTGCCAGCAGCCCGACAGGAGGGAGGACTGAAGCTTTCTTT; CDR3aa: CASSPTGGRTEAFF; j_gene: TRBJ1-1; v_gene: TRBV25-1; abundance: -; d_gene: -
CDR3nt: TGTGCCAGCAGTTTACGCGGCAGGGGGGGGTCCGGCACTGAAGCTTTCTTT; CDR3aa: CASSLRGRGGSGTEAFF; j_gene: TRBJ1-1; v_gene: TRBV28; abundance: -; d_gene: TRBD1
CDR3nt: TGCGCCAGCAGTTGGTGGATCACCCCCTGTAACACCATATATTTT; CDR3aa: CASSWWITPCNTIYF; j_gene: TRBJ1-3; v_gene: TRBV10-1; abundance: -; d_gene: -
CDR3nt: TGTGCCATCAGGCCGGGACAGGGGACCACAGATACGCAGTATTTT; CDR3aa: CAIRPGQGTTDTQYF; j_gene: TRBJ2-3; v_gene: TRBV10-3; abundance: -; d_gene: TRBD1
CDR3nt: TGTGCCAGCAGCCCCCTTCACAGGGTCACAGATACGCAGTATTTT; CDR3aa: CASSPLHRVTDTQYF; j_gene: TRBJ2-3; v_gene: TRBV6-1; abundance: -; d_gene: -
CDR3nt: TGCGCCAGCAGTTCAGACCGAAACACCATATATTTT; CDR3aa: CASSSDRNTIYF; j_gene: TRBJ1-3; v_gene: TRBV10-1; abundance: few; d_gene: -
CDR3nt: TGCGCCAGCAGCTTGGCCGGGGACCGTAGCACTGAAGCTTTCTTT; CDR3aa: CASSLAGDRSTEAFF; j_gene: TRBJ1-1; v_gene: TRBV5-1; abundance: once; d_gene: -
CDR3nt: TGCGCCAGCAGCCAAGAGACAGGCTACGAGCAGTACTTC; CDR3aa: CASSQETGYEQYF; j_gene: TRBJ2-7; v_gene: TRBV4-3; abundance: -; d_gene: -